This T cell receptor beta chain appears in the sequencing data of a study of T cells expressing NK-cell markers. At the level of the study: From sorted CD3+CD56+NKG2C+, CD3+CD56+NKG2C- and CD3+CD56-NKG2C+ T cells came the TCR beta repertoires. Of eight sequenced donors, seven were HCMV-seropositive and one HCMV-seronegative. Findings and limits, study-wide: HCMV specificity was not established for the expanded NKG2C+ T cell clones. Over 5 donors showed dominant NKG2C+ clonotypes comprising about 1.0-7.5% of their CD8+ T cells.

Turning to this clonotype: Its antigen is currently unknown.

Reprocessing the 5' RACE reads, TCRdb reports a single entry for every CDR3 protein and omits DNA. The sample yields around 380,000 distinct CDR3 sequences, of which the top ten take up around 10%. The receptor comes from a woman aged 45 to 65 in good health. Sequencing used blood T cells: a sorted CD56 or NKG2C T cell subset, CD4+ or CD8+ T cells, or bulk PBMC T cells (not recorded which).

The CDR3 loop is CASSYPLTSGTIFSSYEQYF. V is TRBV6-2 or TRBV6-3 and J is TRBJ2-7; TCRdb's assignment of TRBD2 cannot be checked, as there is no DNA. The CDR3 is 20 amino acids. CDR1 and CDR2 from the germline V gene are MNHEY and SVGEGT.